Listed below are T cell receptor beta chains from one sample, sequenced in a study of T cells after yellow fever vaccination. TCRdb redid the calling of the 5' RACE reads with MiXCR, one entry per CDR3 protein. The repertoire includes 300,000 to 400,000 distinct CDR3 sequences, 8.7% of them detected once, and roughly 18% sits in the top ten. The sequencing used PBMCs, collected on the day of the first yellow fever vaccination. Receptors originate from a man younger than 35 who received the YFV17D yellow fever vaccine. Both conserved end residues are part of each CDR3. D genes are given only for firm matches. Expanded clones get a size class; other rows say once, few or many, or leave the size out.

D gene,clone size,V gene,J gene,CDR3 DNA,CDR3 protein
TRBD1,few,TRBV7-3,TRBJ1-1,TGTGCCAGCAGTCTAACAGGGGTCGATATGAACACTGAAGCTTTCTTT,CASSLTGVDMNTEAFF
NA,NA,TRBV20-1,TRBJ2-5,TGCAGTGCCGCCGATGAGTCAGGGAAAGAGACCCAGTACTTC,CSAADESGKETQYF
NA,NA,TRBV7-6,TRBJ1-3,TGTGCCAGCAGCTTAACGACAGTCTCTGGAAACACCATATATTTT,CASSLTTVSGNTIYF
TRBD1,few,TRBV4-1,TRBJ2-2,TGCGCCAGCAGCCAAGATAGACAGGGTCTCGGCGGGGAGCTGTTTTTT,CASSQDRQGLGGELFF
NA,NA,TRBV5-1,TRBJ2-1,TGCGCCAGCAGCTTGGCCGGACAACCCTCCGATGAGCAGTTCTTC,CASSLAGQPSDEQFF
TRBD1,NA,TRBV5-1,TRBJ1-5,TGCGCCAGCAGCCGGACAGGGGGGTTAGATCAGCCCCAGCATTTT,CASSRTGGLDQPQHF
TRBD2,few,TRBV14,TRBJ2-5,TGTGCCAGCAGCCAAGTATTAGGGAGGGCGACCCAGTACTTC,CASSQVLGRATQYF
TRBD2,many,TRBV7-2,TRBJ2-2,TGTGCCAGCGCCCGAGCGGGGGGGGGCGGGGAGCTGTTTTTT,CASARAGGGGELFF
NA,NA,TRBV20-1,TRBJ2-3,TGCAGTGCTAGAGATCGTGTGGATACGCAGTATTTT,CSARDRVDTQYF
NA,NA,TRBV9,TRBJ1-1,TGTGCCAGCAGCGTTTCGACCGCGAACACTGAAGCTTTCTTT,CASSVSTANTEAFF
TRBD2,NA,TRBV5-1,TRBJ2-3,TGCGCCAGCAGCTACGGGGGGGTGTATACGCAGTATTTT,CASSYGGVYTQYF
NA,few,TRBV7-2,TRBJ1-5,TGTGCCAGCAGCTTAGATTCTTGGGGGGATCAGCCCCAGCATTTT,CASSLDSWGDQPQHF
NA,NA,TRBV28,TRBJ1-1,TGTGCCAGCAGTTTGGCGTGGAGGATAATGGCTGAAGCTTTCTTT,CASSLAWRIMAEAFF
NA,many,TRBV3-1,TRBJ1-6,TGTGCCAGCACCCCGGGACGGGGGAATTCACCCCTCCACTTT,CASTPGRGNSPLHF
NA,NA,TRBV6-5,TRBJ2-1,TGTGCCAGCAGTTACTCGGGCAGCTTGACGGAGCAGTTCTTC,CASSYSGSLTEQFF
TRBD1,many,TRBV10-3,TRBJ1-2,TGTGCCATCAGTCAAACACAGGGGAACTATGGCTACACCTTC,CAISQTQGNYGYTF
TRBD2,NA,TRBV4-2,TRBJ2-2,TGTGCCAGCAGCCAGGCTACAGCGGGGGGTGACGGGGAGCTGTTTTTT,CASSQATAGGDGELFF
NA,few,TRBV4-1,TRBJ1-4,TGCGCCAGCAGCCAAGATCAGAGGTTTAATGAAAAACTGTTTTTT,CASSQDQRFNEKLFF
NA,few,TRBV7-2,TRBJ1-2,TGTGCCAGCAGCTTAGATCAGCAGGCCGTTTTTTATGGCTACACCTTC,CASSLDQQAVFYGYTF
TRBD2,few,TRBV5-1,TRBJ2-3,TGCGCCAGCATGGCGGGGGATAGCACAGATACGCAGTATTTT,CASMAGDSTDTQYF
NA,few,TRBV7-3,TRBJ2-2,TGTGCCAGCAGTCTGGGCCTATGGACCGGGGAGCTGTTTTTT,CASSLGLWTGELFF
TRBD1,many,TRBV5-1,TRBJ2-3,TGCGCCAGCAGGTCCGGGACAGGGATAGATACGCAGTATTTT,CASRSGTGIDTQYF
TRBD1,many,TRBV7-2,TRBJ2-3,TGTGCCAGCAGCCCAGGACAGGGGGAATATACGCAGTATTTT,CASSPGQGEYTQYF
NA,many,TRBV4-3,TRBJ1-6,TGCGCCAGCAGCCAAGATCGATCTAGCTCCTATAATTCACCCCTCCACTTT,CASSQDRSSSYNSPLHF
NA,NA,TRBV19,TRBJ1-2,TGTGCCAGTAGTTCCCTCTCGAGCTTGGGGACACAGACCTATGGCTACACCTTC,CASSSLSSLGTQTYGYTF
TRBD1,NA,TRBV2,TRBJ1-2,TGTGCCAGCATTCGGGACAGGGGTCCGGCGTTCTATGGCTACACCTTC,CASIRDRGPAFYGYTF
NA,NA,TRBV12-3/TRBV12-4,TRBJ2-3,TGTGCCAGCAGCTCCCAGAGGACAGATACGCAGTATTTT,CASSSQRTDTQYF
NA,few,TRBV7-6,TRBJ1-1,TGTGCCAGCAGCGTTAGACGGGACTCTATTACCGAAGCTTTCTTT,CASSVRRDSITEAFF
TRBD1,few,TRBV5-6,TRBJ1-2,TGTGCCAGCAGCGCCGTGGACAGGGGCTATGGCTACACCTTC,CASSAVDRGYGYTF
NA,NA,TRBV7-9,TRBJ1-1,TGTGCCAACGGGGCCTACACTGAAGCTTTCTTT,CANGAYTEAFF
NA,few,TRBV5-1,TRBJ2-1,TGCGCCAGCAGCATCTGGATCGGGGAGCAGTTCTTC,CASSIWIGEQFF
NA,many,TRBV5-1,TRBJ1-2,TGCGCCAGCAGCTCAGGGTTTTCTGATGGCTACACCTTC,CASSSGFSDGYTF
NA,many,TRBV10-3,TRBJ2-3,TGTGCCATCAGCGTTAGCGGACGGCGGACAGATACGCAGTATTTT,CAISVSGRRTDTQYF
NA,few,TRBV6-1,TRBJ1-6,TGTGCCAGCAGTCCGTCGACAGCCTATAATTCACCCCTCCACTTT,CASSPSTAYNSPLHF
NA,many,TRBV19,TRBJ2-1,TGTGCCAGTAGTAATAGTCTAAAGCGGAAACACAATGAGCAGTTCTTC,CASSNSLKRKHNEQFF
NA,few,TRBV20-1,TRBJ2-3,TGCAGTGCTAGAGAAAGTTTTTGGGAGAGTTCCACAGATACGCAGTATTTT,CSARESFWESSTDTQYF
NA,NA,TRBV5-1,TRBJ2-1,TGCGCCAGCAGCTTGGCGAGGGGACCTCAACATGAGCAGTTCTTC,CASSLARGPQHEQFF